A single sample is the source of the 29 T cell receptor beta chains below, sequenced in a study of T cells after yellow fever vaccination (dated by TCRdb to the late 2010s). The library was generated by 5' RACE. For sequencing, an Illumina HiSeq 2500 was employed. TCRdb reprocessed the public reads (quality trimming at Q25 with fastp, clone calling with MiXCR) and kept in-frame beta chains. Records with the same CDR3 protein are collapsed into one entry carrying the most frequent genes and DNA. The sample contains about 63,000 distinct CDR3 sequences, 6% to 7.5% of them found a single time. The ten most abundant clones make up 36% of the sample. Read against the paper, the sample's treatment or condition label means: live attenuated yellow fever vaccine strain. The sample was CD8+ T cells sorted from PBMCs, taken 15 days after the yellow fever booster vaccination. The receptors shown here come from a man aged 30 to 39 who received the YFV17D yellow fever vaccine.

The sample holds many counts of this clonotype. This chain uses TRBV11-2 with TRBJ2-1, with D unclear. The CDR3 has 12 amino acids. Germline V gene lookup returns CDR1 SGHAT and CDR2 FQNNGV. Trimming left V 4 bases short and J 9 bases short, with 10 bases between. CDR3 residues: CASSSPDPEQFF. The DNA for the CDR3 is TGTGCCAGCAGCTCCCCTGATCCTGAGCAGTTCTTC. Using reference TRBV11-2 and TRBJ2-1 for the parts outside the CDR3, the full variable domain is EAGVAQSPRYKIIEKRQSVAFWCNPISGHATLYWYQQILGQGPKLLIQFQNNGVVDDSQLPKDRFSAERLKGVDSTLKIQPAKLEDSAVYLCASSSPDPEQFFGPGTRLTVL.

This clonotype was counted ten times or more. The chain links TRBV6-2 or TRBV6-3 to TRBJ2-5; no definite D call. V was pared by 2 bases and J by 4 bases, with 8 bases between. The CDR3 is 13 residues long. CDR1 and CDR2 (germline): MNHEY, SVGEGT. CDR3 in DNA: TGTGCCAGCAGTTACAGGGTGTTAGAGACCCAGTACTTC. Its translation: CASSYRVLETQYF.

This clonotype appeared many times. This chain uses TRBV13 with TRBJ2-7; D is perhaps TRBD1 (5 bases). Trimming took off 3 bases at V and 2 bases at J, with 8 bases between the two ends. There are 13 residues in the CDR3. Germline lookup yields CDR1 PRHDT and CDR2 FYEKMQ (reference sequence). The CDR3 region has the DNA TGTGCCAGCAGCTTTGGCAGGGCCTACGAGCAGTACTTC. Translating it yields CASSFGRAYEQYF.

This clonotype was seen many times. J is TRBJ2-7 and V is TRBV7-9; D not certain. This CDR3 spans 11 amino acids. Germline loops: CDR1 SEHNR, CDR2 FQNEAQ (reference sequence). Trimming left V 4 bases short and J 3 bases short, with 4 bases between. CDR3 DNA sequence: TGTGCCAGCAGCTCGGACTACGAGCAGTACTTC. Translation gives CASSSDYEQYF. The variable domain in full, completed from reference TRBV7-9 and TRBJ2-7, reads DTGVSQNPRHKITKRGQNVTFRCDPISEHNRLYWYRQTLGQGPEFLTYFQNEAQLEKSRLLSDRFSAERPKGSFSTLEIQRTEQGDSAMYLCASSSDYEQYFGPGTRLTVT.

This clonotype was detected many times. This chain links TRBV20-1 with TRBJ2-3; 9 positions agree with TRBD1. This CDR3 spans 16 amino acids. Per germline, CDR1 DFQATT and CDR2 SNEGSKA (reference sequence). The J segment lost 1 base and the V segment lost 2 bases, leaving 7 bases of the junction unmatched. The CDR3 loop is CSARKTGGMGTDTQYF. The CDR3 nucleotides read TGCAGTGCTAGAAAAACAGGGGGCATGGGCACAGATACGCAGTATTTT.

V and J are TRBV29-1 and TRBJ2-5; weak D call: TRBD2 (6 bases). The CDR3 spans 16 residues. Germline CDR1 is SQVTM and CDR2 is ANQGSEA. The ends were cut back, 1 base at V and 4 bases at J, with 19 bases in the middle. The CDR3, as DNA: TGCAGCGTTGAAGGGGGCCCAGGGAGGATCGGAGAGACCCAGTACTTC. It translates to CSVEGGPGRIGETQYF.

The rearrangement links TRBV6-5 to TRBJ2-3; D remains ambiguous. Trimming pared 0 bases from V and 2 bases from J, leaving 12 bases between. CDR3 length equals 16 residues. The germline CDR1 and CDR2 sequences are MNHEY and SVGAGI. The CDR3 DNA sequence: TGTGCCAGCAGTTACTCATACGGGCCATCCACAGATACGCAGTATTTT. This codes for CASSYSYGPSTDTQYF.

This clonotype was recorded at least ten times. This chain connects TRBV7-2 to TRBJ1-1; 9 bases align to TRBD1. There are 14 residues in the CDR3. V shed 8 bases, J shed 1 base, and the junction held 5 bases outside the gene matches. Germline CDR1 is SGHTA and CDR2 is FQGNSA. The CDR3 here is CASQQGAANTEAFF. The DNA of the CDR3 is TGTGCCAGCCAACAGGGGGCGGCGAACACTGAAGCTTTCTTT. The entire variable domain, with the rest obtained from reference TRBV7-2 and TRBJ1-1, is as follows: GAGVSQSPSNKVTEKGKDVELRCDPISGHTALYWYRQSLGQGLEFLIYFQGNSAPDKSGLPSDRFSAERTGGSVSTLTIQRTQQEDSAVYLCASQQGAANTEAFFGQGTRLTVV.

The chain couples TRBV20-1 to TRBJ1-1; D possibly corresponds to TRBD1 (6 bases). Per the germline V gene, CDR1 is DFQATT and CDR2 is SNEGSKA (reference sequence). Trimming cost V 4 bases and J 3 bases, with 12 bases left between them. The CDR3 sequence is 13 residues long. The chain's CDR3 is CSATGGAYTEAFF. In DNA, the CDR3 is TGCAGTGCTACGGGGGGCGCATACACTGAAGCTTTCTTT.

This clonotype was recorded many times. This chain uses TRBV6-2 or TRBV6-3 with TRBJ2-6; D perhaps matches TRBD1 (5 bases). Per germline, CDR1 MNHEY and CDR2 SVGEGT. Trimming took off 5 bases at V and 15 bases at J, with 20 bases between the two ends. The CDR3 extends over 14 amino acids. The CDR3 region is CASSTQAGREGLTF. CDR3 nucleotide sequence: TGTGCCAGCAGTACCCAAGCCGGCAGGGAAGGCCTGACTTTC.

This clonotype has at least ten counts. V is TRBV5-1 and J is TRBJ2-7, with a possible D match to TRBD2 (5 bases). Germline V gene sequence: CDR1 SGHRS, CDR2 YFSETQ. The CDR3 runs 12 residues. V dropped 0 bases and J dropped 7 bases, with 8 bases sitting between them. CDR3 nucleotide sequence: TGCGCCAGCAGCTTGGTGGGAGAGGAGCAGTACTTC. Translating it yields CASSLVGEEQYF. The full variable domain, its missing parts supplied by reference TRBV5-1 and TRBJ2-7, is KAGVTQTPRYLIKTRGQQVTLSCSPISGHRSVSWYQQTPGQGLQFLFEYFSETQRNKGNFPGRFSGRQFSNSRSEMNVSTLELGDSALYLCASSLVGEEQYFGPGTRLTVT.

This clonotype was found many times. The CDR3 sequence is CSAPVYEQYF. In nucleotides, the CDR3 is TGCAGTGCCCCAGTCTACGAGCAGTACTTC. The chain joins TRBV20-1 to TRBJ2-7, with D unclear. The CDR3 consists of 10 residues. Germline V lookup: CDR1 DFQATT, CDR2 SNEGSKA (reference sequence). Trimming left V 6 bases short and J 3 bases short, with 6 bases between.

This chain links TRBV29-1 with TRBJ2-7, with D possibly TRBD2 on 6 matching bases. The germline V gene has CDR1 SQVTM and CDR2 ANQGSEA. The CDR3 covers 15 residues. Trimming pared 3 bases from V and 3 bases from J, leaving 18 bases between. CDR3 loop: CSVEGQQEDYYEQYF. The CDR3 DNA is TGCAGCGTTGAGGGCCAGCAGGAGGACTACTACGAGCAGTACTTC.

This clonotype was counted many times. V and J are TRBV5-4 and TRBJ1-1; 7 bases are shared with TRBD1. Germline V gene sequence: CDR1 SGHNT, CDR2 YYREEE (reference sequence). The CDR3 length is 12 residues. After removal of 6 bases from V and 4 bases from J, the junction contained 3 bases not matched to a gene. The CDR3 reads CASNRGGTEAFF. In DNA, the CDR3 is TGTGCCAGCAACAGGGGAGGCACTGAAGCTTTCTTT.

About this clonotype: A much larger clone differs from this one at a single base, so this may be a read error. The chain carries TRBV20-1 and TRBJ2-5; D not resolved. Germline CDR1 and CDR2: DFQATT and SNEGSKA (reference sequence). CDR3 length equals 11 residues. The CDR3 DNA follows: TGCGGTGCCTCGACCCAAGAGACCCAGTACTTC. Protein: CGASTQETQYF.

This clonotype was counted only a few times. This chain links TRBV7-9 with TRBJ1-2; D call uncertain. V was clipped by 4 bases and J by 2 bases, with 14 bases between them. The V gene's germline CDR1 is SEHNR and CDR2 FQNEAQ (reference sequence). The CDR3 spans 15 residues. This CDR3 reads CASSSSLTSNYGYTF. CDR3 bases: TGTGCCAGCAGCTCCTCACTGACATCGAACTATGGCTACACCTTC.

This clonotype was detected ten times or more. The chain recombines TRBV11-2 with TRBJ2-1; possible D gene TRBD2, 6 bases. Trimming took off 2 bases at V and 5 bases at J, with 16 bases between the two ends. CDR3 length: 16 amino acids. Germline V gene data show CDR1 as SGHAT and CDR2 as FQNNGV. The CDR3 protein is CASSLWRDPPNNEQFF. CDR3 sequence (DNA): TGTGCCAGCAGCTTATGGCGGGATCCCCCTAACAATGAGCAGTTCTTC.

This clonotype was detected only once. The rearrangement links TRBV11-2 to TRBJ2-5; 9 bases agree with TRBD2. CDR1 and CDR2 from the germline V gene are SGHAT and FQNNGV. After removal of 0 bases from V and 5 bases from J, the junction contained 10 bases not matched to a gene. CDR3 length equals 17 residues. The CDR3 nucleotides are TGTGCCAGCAGCTTAGACACCGGGACTAGCATTGCGGAGACCCAGTACTTC. Protein sequence: CASSLDTGTSIAETQYF.

This clonotype showed up many times. This chain uses TRBV12-3 or TRBV12-4 with TRBJ2-1; tentatively, D is TRBD1 (6 bases). The CDR3 is 16 residues long. The V end was cut by 2 bases, the J end by 8 bases, with 19 bases between. Here the CDR3 DNA reads TGTGCCAGCAGTTTAACTATCGGACAGAAATTGGATGAGCAGTTCTTC. Its protein is CASSLTIGQKLDEQFF.

This clonotype was seen at least ten times. The chain is built from TRBV7-2 and TRBJ2-4, with TRBD1 matching over 9 bases. The CDR3 contains 14 residues. Germline-derived CDR1 and CDR2 are SGHTA and FQGNSA. Unmatched junction bases numbered 3, after V lost 1 base and J lost 8 bases. CDR3 sequence (DNA): TGTGCCAGCAGCTTAGGGGACAGGGTATACATTCAGTACTTC. Its protein product is CASSLGDRVYIQYF.

This clonotype came up many times. The chain is built from TRBV5-5 and TRBJ2-3; D gene unclear. The ends were cut back, 4 bases at V and 0 bases at J, with 15 bases in the middle. The CDR3 covers 16 residues. CDR1 is SGHKS and CDR2 is YYEKEE in the germline V gene (reference sequence). The CDR3 reads CASSHLAHPSTDTQYF. The DNA of the CDR3 is TGTGCCAGCAGCCACCTGGCCCATCCCAGCACAGATACGCAGTATTTT.

There are many counts of this clonotype. The genes are TRBV10-2 and TRBJ1-3; the D gene is possibly TRBD1 (5 bases). Trimming took 2 bases from V and 0 from J, leaving 5 bases between them. Germline loops: CDR1 WSHSY, CDR2 SAAADI. The CDR3 is made up of 14 amino acids. In DNA form, the CDR3 reads TGCGCCAGCAGTGAGGGGGGCTCTGGAAACACCATATATTTT. Its translation is CASSEGGSGNTIYF.

This clonotype was recorded many times. The genes are TRBV9 and TRBJ2-3; D remains unclear. Germline V lookup: CDR1 SGDLS, CDR2 YYNGEE. The CDR3 is 12 amino acids. V lost 3 bases to trimming and J lost 5 bases, with 7 bases between them. The CDR3 DNA follows: TGTGCCAGCAGCGGTACCGGAGATACGCAGTATTTT. Protein: CASSGTGDTQYF.

At least ten counts were recorded for this clonotype. The genes are TRBV19 and TRBJ2-1; no reliable D call. CDR1 is LNHDA and CDR2 is SQIVND in the germline V gene (reference sequence). This CDR3 has 11 residues. V lost 3 bases and J lost 8, with 5 bases in between. The CDR3 DNA reads TGTGCCAGTAGTATGGGTTATGAGCAGTTCTTC. It is translated as CASSMGYEQFF.

This chain links TRBV5-3 with TRBJ2-1; possibly TRBD1 for D (5 bases). TRBV5-3 is classed as an ORF, of uncertain function. This CDR3 is built from 14 residues. V lost 8 bases, J lost 6 bases, and 18 bases lay in between. CDR3 in amino acids: CARSPGLLGNEQFF. CDR3 DNA sequence: TGTGCCAGGAGCCCAGGGCTGCTGGGCAATGAGCAGTTCTTC.

Many counts were recorded for this clonotype. V gene TRBV7-2 combines with J gene TRBJ1-4; 9 nucleotides align to TRBD1. This CDR3 has 14 residues. The germline CDR1 and CDR2 sequences are SGHTA and FQGNSA. V gave up 5 bases and J gave up 7 bases; unmatched junction bases: 5. The CDR3 here is CASSPQGATEKLFF. As DNA, the CDR3 is TGTGCCAGCAGCCCACAGGGGGCCACTGAAAAACTGTTTTTT.

The table lists this clonotype with many counts. The rearrangement joins TRBV12-3 or TRBV12-4 to TRBJ2-5, with D uncertain. V lost 5 bases to trimming and J lost 4 bases, with 14 bases between them. CDR3 length equals 14 residues. This chain's CDR3 is CASSTSVNTETQYF. CDR3 sequence (DNA): TGTGCCAGCAGTACCTCAGTCAATACAGAGACCCAGTACTTC.

As regards this clonotype: A single base separates this from a much larger clone, so it may be a read error. This chain links TRBV28 with TRBJ2-7; either TRBD1 or TRBD2 may fit D (5 bases each). Germline V lookup: CDR1 MDHEN, CDR2 SYDVKM. CDR3 length equals 14 residues. The chain's CDR3 is CSSSFPGTIYEQYF. The CDR3 nucleotides are TGTTCCAGCAGTTTCCCTGGGACGATCTACGAGCAGTACTTC.

This clonotype was counted at least ten times. The rearrangement uses TRBV6-6 and TRBJ2-1; D gene ambiguous. Trimming left V 5 bases short and J 7 bases short, with 12 bases between. Germline V gene sequence: CDR1 MNHNY, CDR2 SVGAGI (reference sequence). This CDR3 contains 13 residues. As DNA, the CDR3 is TGTGCCAGCAGTCCGGGTATTTTAAATGAGCAGTTCTTC. Its protein is CASSPGILNEQFF.